One and the same sample provided the 26 T cell receptor beta chains below, sequenced in a study of CD8+ T cells in alopecia areata. Treatment indicated: oral pan-JAK inhibitor, 5-10 mg twice daily. RNA was isolated and reverse transcribed to cDNA, the sequencing template. Repertoires were generated with immunoSEQ multiplex PCR, while TCRdb's copy carries only in-frame clones and drops some. The repertoire holds 200,000 to 250,000 clones, with over 60% as singletons. This material consisted of CD4+ T cells sorted from blood, taken at week 4, from a patient treated with tofacitinib. The receptors were sampled from a human donor with alopecia areata.

The V call is TRBV7-2, the J call TRBJ1-2; no reliable D call. The CDR3 consists of 15 residues. Germline loops: CDR1 SGHTA, CDR2 FQGNSA. Between the trimmed V and J ends, which lost 4 bases and 7 bases, there was a span of 19 bases. This CDR3 is CASSYRGPGRGGYTF. CDR3 sequence (DNA): TGTGCCAGCAGCTACCGGGGTCCCGGACGAGGTGGCTACACCTTC.

This clone was seen only a few times. The chain's CDR3 is CSVLISSNEQYF. The CDR3 DNA reads as TGCAGCGTTTTAATCTCTTCTAACGAGCAGTACTTC. The V and J genes are TRBV29-1 and TRBJ2-7; no reliable D call. This CDR3 comprises 12 residues. Germline CDR1 is SQVTM and CDR2 is ANQGSEA. Trimming took 5 bases from V and 5 from J, leaving 13 bases between them.

The chain employs TRBV27 and TRBJ2-1, with a possible D match to TRBD1 (5 bases). The CDR3 consists of 18 residues. The V and J ends lost 6 bases and 0 bases respectively, with 21 bases between them. Germline CDR1 reads MNHEY; CDR2 reads SMNVEV (reference sequence). The CDR3 bases are TGTGCCAGCAGCAATGTAAGAACAAGACAGAGCTCCTACAATGAGCAGTTCTTC. It is translated as CASSNVRTRQSSYNEQFF.

V and J are TRBV6-5 and TRBJ1-2; TRBD1 is a possible D gene (6 bases). The V gene's germline CDR1 is MNHEY and CDR2 SVGAGI. V was clipped by 4 bases and J by 1 base, with 10 bases between them. The CDR3 is 14 residues long. The CDR3 sequence is CASSSQGSNYGYTF. In DNA, the CDR3 is TGTGCCAGCAGTTCGCAGGGGAGTAACTATGGCTACACCTTC.

The rearrangement joins TRBV10-3 to TRBJ1-2, with a weak D call TRBD1 (6 bases). There are 13 residues in the CDR3. CDR1 and CDR2 (germline): ENHRY, SYGVKD. V lost 6 bases and J lost 5, with 13 bases in between. CDR3 in amino acids: CAISEDSLYGYTF. The CDR3, as DNA: TGTGCCATCAGCGAGGACAGCCTTTATGGCTACACCTTC.

The chain joins TRBV25-1 to TRBJ2-6; D gene ambiguous. Trimming cost V 1 base and J 2 bases, with 9 bases left between them. There are 16 residues in the CDR3. Germline V gene data show CDR1 as MGHDK and CDR2 as SYGVNS. The CDR3 nucleotides read TGTGCCAGCAGTGAATTCGAAGGGACTGGGGCCAACGTCCTGACTTTC. Protein product: CASSEFEGTGANVLTF. Combining the CDR3 with reference TRBV25-1 and TRBJ2-6 gives the whole variable domain EADIYQTPRYLVIGTGKKITLECSQTMGHDKMYWYQQDPGMELHLIHYSYGVNSTEKGDLSSESTVSRIRTEHFPLTLESARPSHTSQYLCASSEFEGTGANVLTFGAGSRLTVL.

The chain employs TRBV21-1 and TRBJ1-2. TRBV21-1 is a pseudogene. CDR3 length: 15 residues. The CDR3 is CASSRRAGRCYGYTF. CDR3 DNA sequence: TGTGCCAGCAGCAGGAGGGCGGGACGGTGCTATGGCTACACCTTC.

The chain carries TRBV5-1 and TRBJ1-1, with D possibly TRBD1 on 5 matching bases. Trimming removed 5 bases from V and 3 bases from J, with 17 bases in between. This CDR3 has 15 amino acids. CDR1 and CDR2 from the germline V gene are SGHRS and YFSETQ. This CDR3 is CASSLTTGRYTEAFF. CDR3 sequence (DNA): TGCGCCAGCAGTCTTACAACAGGAAGATACACTGAAGCTTTCTTT.

This clone was counted only a few times. The chain carries TRBV30 and TRBJ2-1; D not certain. Between the trimmed V and J ends, which lost 3 bases and 0 bases, there was a span of 9 bases. The V gene's germline CDR1 is GTSNPN and CDR2 SVGIG (reference sequence). The CDR3 contains 14 residues. The CDR3 coding sequence is TGTGCCTGGAGCTTGAAGAGCTCCTACAATGAGCAGTTCTTC. Its translation: CAWSLKSSYNEQFF.

The genes are TRBV28 and TRBJ2-1; no firm D call. The CDR3 consists of 12 residues. The germline gives CDR1 MDHEN, CDR2 SYDVKM. The germline V and J ends were trimmed by 2 bases and 9 bases, with 8 bases remaining between them. In nucleotides, the CDR3 is TGTGCCAGCAGTTTAAACTTCGGTGAGCAGTTCTTC. This encodes CASSLNFGEQFF.

V is TRBV5-1 and J is TRBJ2-5; no firm D call. There are 12 residues in the CDR3. With 4 bases removed from V and 2 bases from J, the gap between germline ends came to 6 bases. CDR1 and CDR2 (germline): SGHRS, YFSETQ. CDR3: CASSQDQETQYF. CDR3 bases: TGCGCCAGCAGCCAAGATCAAGAGACCCAGTACTTC.

J is TRBJ1-1 and V is TRBV29-1, with TRBD1 matching 7 bases. The germline CDR1 and CDR2 sequences are SQVTM and ANQGSEA. The CDR3 has 11 amino acids. After removal of 4 bases from V and 6 bases from J, the junction contained 2 bases not matched to a gene. CDR3: CSVAQGAEAFF. The CDR3 coding sequence is TGCAGCGTTGCGCAGGGGGCTGAAGCTTTCTTT.

About this clone: At one boundary the junction diverges from the germline segment, which might be a read error. V and J are TRBV4-2 and TRBJ1-5; D remains unclear. Germline V gene lookup returns CDR1 LGHNA and CDR2 YNFKEQ. The CDR3 length is 17 residues. This CDR3 reads CASSHTWVGSSNQPQHF. CDR3 bases: TGTGCCAGCAGCCACACCTGGGTGGGGAGCAGCAATCAGCCCCAGCACTTT.

Remarks on this clone: Other nucleotide sequences from this sample produce the same CDR3. The chain recombines TRBV7-9 with TRBJ2-3; unclear D gene. The CDR3 is made up of 12 amino acids. Germline assignment: CDR1 SEHNR and CDR2 FQNEAQ (reference sequence). V dropped 5 bases and J dropped 6 bases, with 9 bases sitting between them. CDR3 protein: CASSPLGDTQYF. The CDR3 DNA reads TGTGCCAGCAGCCCCCTCGGGGATACGCAGTATTTT.

The chain couples TRBV5-1 to TRBJ1-6, with D perhaps TRBD1 (5 bases). The ends were cut back, 3 bases at V and 10 bases at J, with 17 bases in the middle. The CDR3 loop spans 15 amino acids. Germline V gives CDR1 SGHRS, CDR2 YFSETQ. The DNA for the CDR3 is TGCGCCAGCAGCTCTGCCGGGACGCCAGAGTCACCCCTCCACTTT. Translating gives CASSSAGTPESPLHF.

V usage is TRBV29-1 and J usage is TRBJ2-6; no clear D gene. The length of the CDR3 is 14 residues. Looked up from germline, CDR1 is SQVTM and CDR2 is ANQGSEA. V was pared by 5 bases and J by 0 bases, with 8 bases between. CDR3 region: CSVSARSGANVLTF. The DNA for the CDR3 is TGCAGCGTTTCGGCACGCTCTGGGGCCAACGTCCTGACTTTC.

The rearrangement links TRBV7-3 to TRBJ2-2; TRBD1 is a possible D gene (6 bases). Germline V gives CDR1 SGHTA, CDR2 FQGTGA. The V end was cut by 5 bases, the J end by 5 bases, with 12 bases between. The CDR3 runs 14 residues. The CDR3 is CASSIGTSTGELFF. The CDR3 nucleotides are TGTGCCAGCAGCATAGGGACATCTACCGGGGAGCTGTTTTTT.

The rearrangement links TRBV27 to TRBJ1-6; tentatively, D is TRBD1 (5 bases). The germline V gene encodes CDR1 MNHEY and CDR2 SMNVEV (reference sequence). Between the trimmed V and J ends, which lost 3 bases and 10 bases, there was a span of 13 bases. This CDR3 has 14 amino acids. The CDR3 reads CASSFGRVWSPLHF. The CDR3 nucleotides read TGTGCCAGCAGTTTCGGCAGGGTCTGGTCACCCCTCCACTTT.

The rearrangement uses TRBV25-1 and TRBJ1-5; no reliable D call. The V and J ends lost 8 bases and 5 bases respectively, with 16 bases between them. The CDR3 totals 14 residues. CDR1 is MGHDK, CDR2 SYGVNS, per germline. CDR3 nucleotides: TGTGCCAGCCGCCAAGCGGGGAAAGATCAGCCCCAGCATTTT. Its protein product is CASRQAGKDQPQHF.

This clone was seen once. V is TRBV29-1 and J is TRBJ2-1; D is perhaps TRBD1 (7 bases). The CDR3 contains 14 residues. The germline CDR1 and CDR2 sequences are SQVTM and ANQGSEA. V was clipped by 8 bases and J by 2 bases, with 16 bases between them. CDR3: CSSAAGQTYNEQFF. The CDR3 nucleotides read TGCAGCTCCGCCGCGGGACAGACCTACAATGAGCAGTTCTTC.

The chain joins TRBV5-1 to TRBJ2-5; possibly TRBD1 for D (7 bases). The CDR3 spans 14 residues. Between the trimmed V and J ends, which lost 4 bases and 5 bases, there was a span of 15 bases. Looked up from germline, CDR1 is SGHRS and CDR2 is YFSETQ. CDR3 bases: TGCGCCAGCAGCGAGGGACAGCGGGTGGAGACCCAGTACTTC. Its protein is CASSEGQRVETQYF.

Of note for this clone: The same CDR3 arises from other DNA sequences in this sample as well. The V call is TRBV7-2, the J call TRBJ2-3; no reliable D call. V was pared by 5 bases and J by 2 bases, with 5 bases between. Germline V gene data show CDR1 as SGHTA and CDR2 as FQGNSA. The CDR3 covers 12 residues. CDR3 DNA: TGTGCCAGCAGCCTATTCACAGATACGCAGTATTTT. Translated: CASSLFTDTQYF.

This clone has just a few counts. The rearrangement links TRBV29-1 to TRBJ1-1; tentatively, D is TRBD1 (5 bases). Trimming removed 1 base from V and 3 bases from J, with 12 bases in between. From germline, CDR1 is SQVTM and CDR2 ANQGSEA. This CDR3 spans 14 amino acids. CDR3 DNA: TGCAGCGTTGAAGGGGCAGGGACGGACACTGAAGCTTTCTTT. It encodes CSVEGAGTDTEAFF.

The chain recombines TRBV6-5 with TRBJ2-1; D unresolved. Trimming pared 0 bases from V and 3 bases from J, leaving 9 bases between. Germline V gene sequence: CDR1 MNHEY, CDR2 SVGAGI. CDR3 size: 15 residues. CDR3 amino acids: CASSYSRPGYNEQFF. The CDR3, as DNA: TGTGCCAGCAGTTACTCGCGGCCCGGCTACAATGAGCAGTTCTTC.

The V and J genes are TRBV6-6 and TRBJ2-1; D is unclear. This CDR3 region has 12 residues. V lost 5 bases and J 4 bases, leaving 6 bases between the germline ends. CDR1 and CDR2 (germline): MNHNY, SVGAGI (reference sequence). The CDR3 region has the DNA TGTGCCAGCAGTGGGGTGTACAATGAGCAGTTCTTC. It encodes CASSGVYNEQFF.

This sequence joins TRBV10-2 and TRBJ1-5; 10 nucleotides align to TRBD1. From germline, CDR1 is WSHSY and CDR2 SAAADI. Unmatched junction bases numbered 2, after V lost 6 bases and J lost 6 bases. This CDR3 is 13 amino acids long. The CDR3 nucleotides are TGCGCCAGCAGCGGACAGGGGGGTCAGCCCCAGCATTTT. It yields the protein CASSGQGGQPQHF.